The text below deals with one TCR beta chain. The data are from a study of blood T cell repertoires in COVID-19. CDR1 and CDR2 from the germline V gene are MNHNY and SVGAGI (reference sequence). This CDR3 has 23 residues. With V trimmed by 5 bases and J by 2 bases, 27 bases remained unmatched. Per the original data handling: The authors estimated nucleated cell counts from reference gene primer amplification. The data were produced by immunoSEQ multiplex PCR, yet TCRdb's version contains in-frame clones alone and is incomplete. V, J and clone size are those of that table, while D and trimming were read from the DNA. Seen here are around 65,000 clones, approximately 91% observed once, and the top ten hold approximately 1.6%.

The source is a human donor in a cohort sampled during active COVID-19. This chain uses TRBV6-6 with TRBJ2-6; 7 bases align to TRBD1. The specimen sequenced was peripheral blood. CDR3 in DNA: TGTGCCAGCAGTCTCGTCCCCCATCTCCGACAGGGCGACTCGGGCACTGGGGCCAACGTCCTGACTTTC. Translation: CASSLVPHLRQGDSGTGANVLTF.